A single sample is the source of the 10 T cell receptor beta chains below, sequenced in a study of blood T cell repertoires in COVID-19. Sequencing used immunoSEQ multiplex PCR; TCRdb keeps in-frame clones, though not all of them. The table shows more than 85,000 clones, with around 89% occurring only once. The sample comprised peripheral blood. Receptors were obtained from a human donor in a cohort sampled during active COVID-19.

CDR3 sequence (DNA): TGTGCCAGCTCGCGGACAGGAACGAACACCGGGGAGCTGTTTTTT. It translates to CASSRTGTNTGELFF. The genes are TRBV18 and TRBJ2-2, with 7 bases aligning to TRBD1. The CDR3 contains 15 residues. V lost 6 bases to trimming and J lost 0 bases; unmatched junction nucleotides: 4. Per the germline V gene, CDR1 is KGHSH and CDR2 is LQKENI.

This rearrangement joins TRBV6-5 to TRBJ2-2, with 8 bases identical to TRBD2. Trimming cost V 5 bases and J 3 bases; bases outside gene matches: 2. There are 14 residues in the CDR3. Per the germline V gene, CDR1 is MNHEY and CDR2 is SVGAGI. CDR3 DNA sequence: TGTGCCAGCAGTAGAGCGGGGGACACCGGGGAGCTGTTTTTT. This gives the protein CASSRAGDTGELFF.

The chain recombines TRBV18 with TRBJ2-7; 13 bases line up with TRBD2. The CDR3 has 15 residues. The V and J ends lost 10 bases and 2 bases, in that order; junction bases with no gene match: 8. Germline assignment: CDR1 KGHSH and CDR2 LQKENI. CDR3 nucleotides: TGTGCCACCGGAACCGGGACTAGCGGGGCCTACGAGCAGTACTTC. Its protein is CATGTGTSGAYEQYF.

The chain uses TRBV5-1 and TRBJ1-2, with D unresolved. CDR3 length equals 15 residues. Germline V gene sequence: CDR1 SGHRS, CDR2 YFSETQ. Trimming removed 0 bases from V and 4 bases from J, with 13 bases in between. CDR3 in amino acids: CASSLGEGSGYGYTF. CDR3 sequence (DNA): TGCGCCAGCAGCTTGGGCGAGGGCAGTGGCTATGGCTACACCTTC.

The chain combines TRBV18 with TRBJ1-1; D unclear. The CDR3 consists of 13 residues. V lost 0 bases to trimming and J lost 6 bases, with 8 bases between them. Germline CDR1 KGHSH, CDR2 LQKENI. Written as DNA, the CDR3 is TGTGCCAGCTCACCACCTCTGCGGGCTGAAGCTTTCTTT. Translating it yields CASSPPLRAEAFF.

The chain couples TRBV5-1 to TRBJ2-3; D unclear. With 0 bases removed from V and 3 bases from J, the gap between germline ends came to 8 bases. This CDR3 region has 14 residues. Germline V CDR1 and CDR2: SGHRS, YFSETQ. CDR3 coding DNA: TGCGCCAGCAGCTTGGGCCTGGAGACAGATACGCAGTATTTT. Translated: CASSLGLETDTQYF.

The rearrangement joins TRBV6-4 to TRBJ2-3; TRBD2 matches 7 bases. The length of the CDR3 is 15 residues. Germline trimming cut 2 bases from V and 5 bases from J; bases unmatched to any gene: 7. CDR1 and CDR2 (germline): MRHNA, SNTAGT. Here the CDR3 reads CASSDGGRAGDTQYF. The CDR3 DNA follows: TGTGCCAGCAGTGACGGTGGGAGGGCCGGAGATACGCAGTATTTT.

The chain is built from TRBV5-4 and TRBJ2-5; no clear D. Germline V gene data show CDR1 as SGHNT and CDR2 as YYREEE (reference sequence). The CDR3 length is 11 residues. Deletions cut 5 bases from V and 5 bases from J, with 7 bases between. CDR3 protein: CASSFLETQYF. For the CDR3, the DNA is TGTGCCAGCAGTTTCTTGGAGACCCAGTACTTC.

This clone was counted only a few times. The J gene is TRBJ1-5, the V gene TRBV5-5; a weak D match, TRBD1 (5 bases). The CDR3 extends over 14 amino acids. In germline, CDR1 is SGHKS, CDR2 YYEKEE (reference sequence). V was clipped by 4 bases and J by 3 bases, with 11 bases between them. The CDR3 DNA is TGTGCCAGCAGCCACCAGGGCCTCAATCAGCCCCAGCATTTT. Residues: CASSHQGLNQPQHF.

The chain employs TRBV2 and TRBJ1-1; D unclear. The CDR3 extends over 14 amino acids. Germline-derived CDR1 and CDR2 are SNHLY and FYNNEI. Trimming stripped 7 bases from V and 0 bases from J, with 12 bases between. This chain's CDR3 is CASTLRRLNTEAFF. Written as DNA, the CDR3 is TGTGCCAGCACCCTCCGGAGACTGAACACTGAAGCTTTCTTT.